This is a list of T cell receptor beta chains from one sample in a study of T cell repertoires in cytomegalovirus infection. TCRdb processed the reads anew with MiXCR; each CDR3 protein has one entry. Altogether 200,000 or so distinct CDR3 sequences are present, roughly 27% being singletons, with the ten largest covering 30% to 40%. The sample taken for sequencing was PBMCs. The receptors here all came from a human donor in good health (CMV status not recorded). Some clones in this sample may be carry-over from other donors' samples. The CDR3 runs from the conserved cysteine through the conserved F or W. The order of the fields is J gene, D gene, clone size, V gene, CDR3 DNA, CDR3 protein. The D gene is left open where the match is weak. Not all rows give a size; the values are once, few, many and, for expanded clones, a class.

TRBJ1-2	-	few	TRBV27	TGTGCCAGCAGTTTATCGAGGTCAGACTATGGCTACACCTTC	CASSLSRSDYGYTF
TRBJ2-7	-	-	TRBV12-3/TRBV12-4	TGTGCCAGCAGCTCAGGACAGGAGGGCTACGAGCAGTACTTC	CASSSGQEGYEQYF
TRBJ1-1	-	few	TRBV2	TGTGCCAGCAGTCACGCCCAGGCGAACACTGAAGCTTTCTTT	CASSHAQANTEAFF
TRBJ1-2	-	once	TRBV5-5	TGTGCCAGCACCCCGGGGTCCGCCCGCGGTGGCTACACCTTC	CASTPGSARGGYTF
TRBJ1-5	-	-	TRBV7-6	TGTGCCAGCAGCTCCGGCGCGGGAGCGGGGTCGAGCCAGCCCCAGCATTTT	CASSSGAGAGSSQPQHF
TRBJ2-1	TRBD1	-	TRBV14	TGTGCCAGCAGCCAAAACCACGGACAGGAGCTGGGTAAGCAGTTCTTC	CASSQNHGQELGKQFF
TRBJ1-6	-	-	TRBV7-6	TGTGCCAGCAGCGAAAACAGAAATTCACCCCTCCACTTT	CASSENRNSPLHF
TRBJ2-7	TRBD1	-	TRBV6-6	TGTGCCAGCACCCTAGGGGGCAGGGCAGGCGAGCAGTACTTC	CASTLGGRAGEQYF
TRBJ1-2	-	many	TRBV7-8	TGTGCCAGCAGCTTAGAAGGGACACCCTCAGGCTTC	CASSLEGTPSGF
TRBJ1-6	-	many	TRBV7-8	TGTGCCAGCAGCCTCCGGGACGGGAATTCACCCCTCCACTTT	CASSLRDGNSPLHF
TRBJ2-2	TRBD1	few	TRBV28	TGTGCCAGCAGTATTAGGGGGCGGACCGGGGAGCTGTTTTTT	CASSIRGRTGELFF
TRBJ1-6	-	-	TRBV20-1	TGCAGTGCTAGAGATCCCGGGACAAGAAATTCACCCCTCCACTTT	CSARDPGTRNSPLHF
TRBJ2-1	TRBD2	few	TRBV12-3/TRBV12-4	TGTGCCAGCAGTTTAGCACTAGCGGGGGAGCGCTCCTACAATGAGCAGTTCTTC	CASSLALAGERSYNEQFF
TRBJ2-5	TRBD2	-	TRBV6-4	TGTGCCAGCAGTGACTCGACTAGCGGGGGGGCGGAGACCCAGTACTTC	CASSDSTSGGAETQYF
TRBJ1-2	-	few	TRBV7-2	TGTGCCAGCAGCTTAAACAAGGCAGTCTATGGCTACACCTTC	CASSLNKAVYGYTF
TRBJ1-2	-	few	TRBV7-6	TGTGCCAGCACCCGGGACGGCGCCCTTGTTCTCTATGGCTACACCTTC	CASTRDGALVLYGYTF
TRBJ1-2	-	few	TRBV15	TGTGCCACCAGCAGAGGGTGGGGGTACTATGGCTACACCTTC	CATSRGWGYYGYTF
TRBJ1-1	-	-	TRBV25-1	TGTGCCAGTCTCGGCTCTCAGGGGCATCACACTGAAGCTTTCTTT	CASLGSQGHHTEAFF
TRBJ1-5	TRBD1	few	TRBV6-1	TGTGCCAGCAGTACCCAGGGGGCGGGAAGCAATCAGCCCCAGCATTTT	CASSTQGAGSNQPQHF
TRBJ1-5	-	many	TRBV7-2	TGTGCCAGCAGCTTTTCGACAGCGGTTAGCAATCAGCCCCAGCATTTT	CASSFSTAVSNQPQHF
TRBJ2-1	-	medium-sized	TRBV7-9	TGTGCCAGCAGCCCCGGTGGCTTTGGGAATGAGCAGTTCTTC	CASSPGGFGNEQFF
TRBJ2-3	-	-	TRBV15	TGTGCCACCAGCAGAGATCAGGGGGGGCCTACAGATACGCAGTATTTT	CATSRDQGGPTDTQYF
TRBJ2-5	-	few	TRBV4-1	TGCGCCAGCAGCCAAGCGGAGTGGGAGACCCAGTACTTC	CASSQAEWETQYF
TRBJ2-3	-	-	TRBV29-1	TGCAGCGTTGAAATTAGCACAGGGCCCACAGATACGCAGTATTTT	CSVEISTGPTDTQYF
TRBJ1-1	-	few	TRBV19	TGTGCCAGTAGTATTAAATCGGTCGCCCCTGAAGCTTTCTTT	CASSIKSVAPEAFF
TRBJ1-1	-	-	TRBV2	TGTGCCAGCAGTCTTGACGGTGGGAACACTGAAGCTTTCTTT	CASSLDGGNTEAFF
TRBJ1-1	-	-	TRBV5-1	TGCGCCAGCAGCATAGCAGACCCTACTGAAGCTTTCTTT	CASSIADPTEAFF
TRBJ1-4	-	-	TRBV7-2	TGTGCCAGCAGCTTGGACGGGGAGTCGTCAGGTGAAAAACTGTTTTTT	CASSLDGESSGEKLFF
TRBJ2-3	-	many	TRBV7-2	TGTGCCAGCAGCTTGGACCCTCAGGAGGATACGCAGTATTTT	CASSLDPQEDTQYF
TRBJ1-5	-	few	TRBV6-5	TGTGCCAGCATACTTAATCCGGGCCACAATCAGCCCCAGCATTTT	CASILNPGHNQPQHF
TRBJ2-1	TRBD2	few	TRBV20-1	TGCAGTGCTAGGCCGGTAGCGGGACCTTACAATGAGCAGTTCTTC	CSARPVAGPYNEQFF
TRBJ2-2	-	-	TRBV25-1	TGTGCCAGCAGTGAGCCCTCCGGATACACCGGGGAGCTGTTTTTT	CASSEPSGYTGELFF
TRBJ1-6	-	many	TRBV7-6	TGTGCCAGCAGCTTAGGTGGGGCTGGCGGTTCACCCCTCCACTTT	CASSLGGAGGSPLHF
TRBJ1-6	TRBD1	-	TRBV20-1	TGCAGTGCAAGGAAGGGACAGGCTAATTCACCCCTCCACTTT	CSARKGQANSPLHF
TRBJ2-7	-	few	TRBV30	TGTGCCTGGACATCCTATCAGGGGAAGAAGGGCTACGAGCAGTACTTC	CAWTSYQGKKGYEQYF
TRBJ1-6	-	few	TRBV7-6	TGTGCCAGCAGCTCTTTGGGGGCAGGTTCACCCCTCCACTTT	CASSSLGAGSPLHF
TRBJ2-3	-	-	TRBV6-5	TGTGCCAGCAGTTCCTGGACACAAACAGATACGCAGTATTTT	CASSSWTQTDTQYF
TRBJ1-1	-	few	TRBV7-8	TGTGCCAGCAGCGCCACGGAGGCGAACACTGAAGCTTTCTTT	CASSATEANTEAFF
TRBJ2-7	-	once	TRBV7-3	TGTGCCAGCAGCTCGAGACAGATTTACGAGCAGTACTTC	CASSSRQIYEQYF
TRBJ2-1	-	-	TRBV2	TGTGCCAGCAAAGAGGGTGAGCAGTTCTTC	CASKEGEQFF
TRBJ2-3	TRBD2	-	TRBV6-4	TGTGCCAGCAGTCCCTATCCCAGCGGGGGGGCCTTAAGGGCAGATACGCAGTATTTT	CASSPYPSGGALRADTQYF
TRBJ1-6	TRBD1	-	TRBV6-4	TGTGCCACCCTGGGACAGGGGGCCACAAGCTCCTATAATTCACCCCTCCACTTT	CATLGQGATSSYNSPLHF
TRBJ2-3	TRBD2	few	TRBV6-5	TGTGCCAGCAGTCGGGGGGGGGTAGGCACAGATACGCAGTATTTT	CASSRGGVGTDTQYF
TRBJ1-1	-	-	TRBV27	TGTGCCAGCAGTTGGGGGAATGAAGCTTTCTTT	CASSWGNEAFF
TRBJ2-5	-	many	TRBV24-1	TGTGCCACCAGTGTTGACGGGGGGACCCAGTACTTC	CATSVDGGTQYF
TRBJ2-7	-	few	TRBV6-6	TGTGCCAGCAGTTCCCCGACTTTAAATGCCTACGAGCAGTACTTC	CASSSPTLNAYEQYF
TRBJ1-3	-	-	TRBV6-2/TRBV6-3	TGTGCCAGCAGTGAGGGCTACTCTGGAAACACCATATATTTT	CASSEGYSGNTIYF
TRBJ2-3	TRBD1	-	TRBV6-5	TGTGCCAGCACTCGAGGGGGCGCGATCTCAGATACGCAGTATTTT	CASTRGGAISDTQYF
TRBJ2-7	-	-	TRBV6-2/TRBV6-3	TGTGCCAGCACCAACGCGGCATCCTACGAGCAGTACTTC	CASTNAASYEQYF
TRBJ1-1	-	-	TRBV6-1	TGTGCCAGCGGTTACCGGGCCAGGGGCCTACGGACTGAAGCTTTCTTT	CASGYRARGLRTEAFF
TRBJ2-3	-	many	TRBV7-2	TGTGCCAGCAGCTTCGCAGATACGCAGTATTTT	CASSFADTQYF
TRBJ1-3	-	few	TRBV6-2/TRBV6-3	TGTGCCAGCAAGAATTCCGGGGTCACTGGAAACACCATATATTTT	CASKNSGVTGNTIYF
TRBJ2-7	TRBD2	many	TRBV7-2	TGTGCCAGCAGCTTAGTCGGGGGGAACTCCTACGAGCAGTACTTC	CASSLVGGNSYEQYF
TRBJ1-1	-	few	TRBV12-5	TGTGCTAGTCGCACTATGAACACTGAAGCTTTCTTT	CASRTMNTEAFF